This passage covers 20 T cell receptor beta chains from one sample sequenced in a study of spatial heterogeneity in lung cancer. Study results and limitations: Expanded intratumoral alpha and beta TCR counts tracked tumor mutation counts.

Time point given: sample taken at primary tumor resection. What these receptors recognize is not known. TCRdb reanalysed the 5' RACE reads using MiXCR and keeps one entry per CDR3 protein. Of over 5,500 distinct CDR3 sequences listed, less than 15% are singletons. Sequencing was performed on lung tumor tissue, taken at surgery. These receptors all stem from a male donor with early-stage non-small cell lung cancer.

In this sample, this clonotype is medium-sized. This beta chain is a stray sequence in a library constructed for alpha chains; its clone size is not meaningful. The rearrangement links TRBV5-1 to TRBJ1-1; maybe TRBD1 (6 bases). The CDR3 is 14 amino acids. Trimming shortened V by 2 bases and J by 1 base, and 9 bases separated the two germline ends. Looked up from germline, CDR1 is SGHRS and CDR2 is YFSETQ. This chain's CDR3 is CASSFQGTNTEAFF. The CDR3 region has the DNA TGCGCCAGCAGCTTCCAGGGGACGAACACTGAAGCTTTCTTT.

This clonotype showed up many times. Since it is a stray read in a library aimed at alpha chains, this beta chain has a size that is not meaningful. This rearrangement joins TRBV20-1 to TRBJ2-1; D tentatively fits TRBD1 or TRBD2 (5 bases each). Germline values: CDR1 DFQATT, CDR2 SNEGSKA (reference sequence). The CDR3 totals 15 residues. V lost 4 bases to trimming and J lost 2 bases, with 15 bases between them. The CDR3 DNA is TGCAGTGCTACCGGGGCCTCTGTTCCCTACAATGAGCAGTTCTTC. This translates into CSATGASVPYNEQFF.

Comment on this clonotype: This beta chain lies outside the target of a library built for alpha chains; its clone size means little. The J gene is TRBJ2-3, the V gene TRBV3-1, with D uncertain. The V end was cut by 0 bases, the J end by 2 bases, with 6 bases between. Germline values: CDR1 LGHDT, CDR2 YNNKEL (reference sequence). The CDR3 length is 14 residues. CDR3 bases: TGTGCCAGCAGCCAAGAAGCTATCACAGATACGCAGTATTTT. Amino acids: CASSQEAITDTQYF.

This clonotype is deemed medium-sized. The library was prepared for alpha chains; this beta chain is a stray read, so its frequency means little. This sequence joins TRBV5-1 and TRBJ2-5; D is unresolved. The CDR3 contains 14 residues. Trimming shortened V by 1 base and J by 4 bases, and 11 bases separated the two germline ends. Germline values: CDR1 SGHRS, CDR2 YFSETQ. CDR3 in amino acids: CASSLMSTAETQYF. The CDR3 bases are TGCGCCAGCAGCTTGATGTCCACAGCAGAGACCCAGTACTTC.

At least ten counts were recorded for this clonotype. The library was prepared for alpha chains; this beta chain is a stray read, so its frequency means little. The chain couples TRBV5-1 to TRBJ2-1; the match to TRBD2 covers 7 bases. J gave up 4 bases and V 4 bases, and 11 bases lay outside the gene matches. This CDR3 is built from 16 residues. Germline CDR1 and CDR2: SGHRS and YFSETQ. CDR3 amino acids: CASSLDVAREYNEQFF. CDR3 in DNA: TGCGCCAGCAGCCTGGATGTTGCGCGGGAGTACAATGAGCAGTTCTTC.

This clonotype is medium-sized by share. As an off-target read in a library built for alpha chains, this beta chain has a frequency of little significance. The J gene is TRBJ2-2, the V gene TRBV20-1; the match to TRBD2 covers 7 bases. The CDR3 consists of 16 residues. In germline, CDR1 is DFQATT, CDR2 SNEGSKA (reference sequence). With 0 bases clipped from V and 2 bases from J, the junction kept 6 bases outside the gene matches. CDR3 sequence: CSARDGASGNTGELFF. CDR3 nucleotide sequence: TGCAGTGCTAGAGATGGGGCTAGCGGAAACACCGGGGAGCTGTTTTTT.

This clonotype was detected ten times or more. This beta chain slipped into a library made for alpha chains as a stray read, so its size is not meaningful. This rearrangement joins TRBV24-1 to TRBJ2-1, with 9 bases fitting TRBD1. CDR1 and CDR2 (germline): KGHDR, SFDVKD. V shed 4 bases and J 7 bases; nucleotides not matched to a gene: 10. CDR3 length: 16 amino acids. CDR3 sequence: CATSDLGQGTGNEQFF. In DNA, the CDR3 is TGTGCCACCAGTGACCTAGGACAGGGGACGGGGAATGAGCAGTTCTTC.

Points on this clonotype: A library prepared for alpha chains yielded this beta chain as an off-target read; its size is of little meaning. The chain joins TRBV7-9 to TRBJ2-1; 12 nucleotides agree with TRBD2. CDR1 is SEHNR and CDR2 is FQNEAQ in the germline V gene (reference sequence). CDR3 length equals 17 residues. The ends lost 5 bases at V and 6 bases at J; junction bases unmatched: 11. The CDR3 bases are TGTGCCAGCAGCCTGAACCCGGGACTAGCGGGCTTCAATGAGCAGTTCTTC. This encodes CASSLNPGLAGFNEQFF.

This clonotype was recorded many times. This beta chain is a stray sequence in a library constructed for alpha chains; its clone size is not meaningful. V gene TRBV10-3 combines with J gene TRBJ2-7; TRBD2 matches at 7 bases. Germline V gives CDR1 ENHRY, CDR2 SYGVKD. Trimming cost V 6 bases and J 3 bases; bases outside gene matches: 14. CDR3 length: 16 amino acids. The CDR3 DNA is TGTGCCATCAGGCCCCGGGGGGTGAGCGAGGTCTACGAGCAGTACTTC. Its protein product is CAIRPRGVSEVYEQYF.

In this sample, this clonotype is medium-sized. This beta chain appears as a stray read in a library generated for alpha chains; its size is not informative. The DNA for the CDR3 is TGTGCCAGCAGTCGAACGGCCAGCGGACCCTACGAGCAGTACTTC. Protein sequence: CASSRTASGPYEQYF. The genes are TRBV6-5 and TRBJ2-7; tentatively, D is TRBD2 (5 bases). Germline CDR1 MNHEY, CDR2 SVGAGI. This CDR3 has 15 amino acids. V was pared by 5 bases and J by 2 bases, with 16 bases between.

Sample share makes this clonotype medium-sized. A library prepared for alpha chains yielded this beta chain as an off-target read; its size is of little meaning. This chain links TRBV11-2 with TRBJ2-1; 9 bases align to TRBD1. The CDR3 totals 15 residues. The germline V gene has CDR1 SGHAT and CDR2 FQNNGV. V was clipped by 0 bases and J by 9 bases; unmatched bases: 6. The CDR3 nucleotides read TGTGCCAGCAGCTTAGAGGGGACAGGGTACCCTGAGCAGTTCTTC. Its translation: CASSLEGTGYPEQFF.

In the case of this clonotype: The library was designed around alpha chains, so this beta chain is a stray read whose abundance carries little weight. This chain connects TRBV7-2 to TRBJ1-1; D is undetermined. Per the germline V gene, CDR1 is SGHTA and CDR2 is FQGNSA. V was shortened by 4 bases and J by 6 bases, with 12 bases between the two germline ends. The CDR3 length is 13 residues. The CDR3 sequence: CASSSFTGAEAFF. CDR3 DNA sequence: TGTGCCAGCAGCTCTTTCACGGGCGCTGAAGCTTTCTTT.

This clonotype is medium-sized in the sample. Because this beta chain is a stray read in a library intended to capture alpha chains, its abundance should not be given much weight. In nucleotides, the CDR3 is TGTGCCAGTGGGATTTCGAGAGATGGCTACACCTTC. Its protein is CASGISRDGYTF. The chain carries TRBV19 and TRBJ1-2; D gene unclear. The CDR3 has 12 residues. The V end lost 8 bases, the J end lost 6 bases, and 13 bases lay between the germline ends. Germline-derived CDR1 and CDR2 are LNHDA and SQIVND (reference sequence).

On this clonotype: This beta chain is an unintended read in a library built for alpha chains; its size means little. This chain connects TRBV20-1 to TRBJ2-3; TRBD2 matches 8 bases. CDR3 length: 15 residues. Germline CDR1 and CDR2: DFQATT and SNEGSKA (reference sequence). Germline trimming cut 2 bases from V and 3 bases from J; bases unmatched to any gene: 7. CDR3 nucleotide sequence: TGCAGTGCTAGAACCGGAGTAGCGGGGACAGATACGCAGTATTTT. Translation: CSARTGVAGTDTQYF.

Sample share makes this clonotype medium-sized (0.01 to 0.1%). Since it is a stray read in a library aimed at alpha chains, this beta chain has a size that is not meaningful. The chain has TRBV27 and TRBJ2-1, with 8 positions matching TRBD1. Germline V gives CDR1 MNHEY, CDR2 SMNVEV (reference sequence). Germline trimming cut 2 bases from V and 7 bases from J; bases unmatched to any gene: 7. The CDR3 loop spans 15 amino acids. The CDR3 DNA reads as TGTGCCAGCAGTTTAGAGGGACAGGTGGGGAATGAGCAGTTCTTC. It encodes CASSLEGQVGNEQFF.

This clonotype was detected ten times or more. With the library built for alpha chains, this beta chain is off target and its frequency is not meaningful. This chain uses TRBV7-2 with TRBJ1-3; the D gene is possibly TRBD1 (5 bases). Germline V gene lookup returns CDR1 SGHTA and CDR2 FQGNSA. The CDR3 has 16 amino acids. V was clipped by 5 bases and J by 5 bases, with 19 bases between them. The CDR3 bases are TGTGCCAGCAGCGCACGACATAGGGGACTGCGAAACACCATATATTTT. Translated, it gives CASSARHRGLRNTIYF.

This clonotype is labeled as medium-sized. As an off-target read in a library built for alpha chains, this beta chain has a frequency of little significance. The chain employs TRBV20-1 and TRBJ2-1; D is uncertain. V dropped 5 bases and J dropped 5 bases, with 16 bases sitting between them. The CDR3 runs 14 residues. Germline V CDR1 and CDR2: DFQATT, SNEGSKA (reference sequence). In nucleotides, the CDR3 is TGCAGTGCTGGAAAAATCGGACGAGACAATGAGCAGTTCTTC. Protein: CSAGKIGRDNEQFF.

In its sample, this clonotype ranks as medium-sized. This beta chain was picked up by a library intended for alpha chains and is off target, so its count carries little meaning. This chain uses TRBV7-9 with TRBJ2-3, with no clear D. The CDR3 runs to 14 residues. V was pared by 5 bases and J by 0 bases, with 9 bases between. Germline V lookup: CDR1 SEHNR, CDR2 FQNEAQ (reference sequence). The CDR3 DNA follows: TGTGCCAGCAGCCCCACCGGAAGCACAGATACGCAGTATTTT. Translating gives CASSPTGSTDTQYF.

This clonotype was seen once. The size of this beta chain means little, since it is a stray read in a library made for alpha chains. For the CDR3, the DNA is TGTGCCAGCAGTTCCCAAGCGGGGGGGCTGGATACGCAGTATTTT. This encodes CASSSQAGGLDTQYF. The chain uses TRBV12-3 or TRBV12-4 and TRBJ2-3, with 10 positions matching TRBD2. The length of the CDR3 is 15 residues. Trimming removed 4 bases from V and 6 bases from J; junction bases left unmatched: 7.

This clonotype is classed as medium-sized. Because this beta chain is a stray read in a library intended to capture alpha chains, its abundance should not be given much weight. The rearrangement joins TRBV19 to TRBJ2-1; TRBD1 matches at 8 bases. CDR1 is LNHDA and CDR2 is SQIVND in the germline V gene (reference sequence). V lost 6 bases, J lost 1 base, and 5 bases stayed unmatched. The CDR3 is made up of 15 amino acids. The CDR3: CASRVTGASYNEQFF. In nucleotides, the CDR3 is TGTGCCAGTAGGGTGACAGGGGCGTCCTACAATGAGCAGTTCTTC.